The entry below describes one TCR beta chain. V lost 1 base, J lost 4 bases, and 3 bases stayed unmatched. This CDR3 comprises 15 residues. From germline, CDR1 is SGDLS and CDR2 YYNGEE. Measured with immunoSEQ multiplex PCR; TCRdb has only the in-frame clones, and not every one. In the table there are approximately 35,000 clones, around 80% of which are singletons. The sample belongs to a study of OX40 agonist ivuxolimab in advanced cancers. The TCR was taken from an adult with an advanced solid tumor such as melanoma, head and neck, liver or kidney cancer. The sequenced sample was CD4+ or CD8+ T cells sorted from blood, obtained in a trial of the OX40 agonist ivuxolimab. The chain recombines TRBV9 with TRBJ2-7; TRBD2 matches 12 bases. The CDR3 reads CASSVRLAGVYEQYF. In DNA, the CDR3 is TGTGCCAGCAGCGTACGACTAGCGGGGGTTTACGAGCAGTACTTC.